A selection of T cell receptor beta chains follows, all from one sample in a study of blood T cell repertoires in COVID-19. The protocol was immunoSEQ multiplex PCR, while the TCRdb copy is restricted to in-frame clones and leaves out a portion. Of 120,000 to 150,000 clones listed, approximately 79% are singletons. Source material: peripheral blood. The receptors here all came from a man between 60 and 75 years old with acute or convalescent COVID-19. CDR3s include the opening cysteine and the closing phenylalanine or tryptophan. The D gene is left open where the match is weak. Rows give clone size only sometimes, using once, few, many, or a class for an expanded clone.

CDR3 protein: CASSLTGAGELFF
CDR3 DNA: TGTGCCAGCAGCCTGACAGGGGCCGGGGAGCTGTTTTTT
clone size: NA
J gene: TRBJ2-2
D gene: TRBD1
V gene: TRBV5-5

CDR3 protein: CASSLAGTGGNQPQHF
CDR3 DNA: TGTGCCAGCAGCTTAGCGGGGACAGGGGGCAATCAGCCCCAGCATTTT
clone size: NA
J gene: TRBJ1-5
D gene: TRBD1
V gene: TRBV7-2

CDR3 protein: CASSSRQGGTDTQYF
CDR3 DNA: TGTGCCAGCTCATCAAGACAGGGGGGCACAGATACGCAGTATTTT
clone size: NA
J gene: TRBJ2-3
D gene: TRBD1
V gene: TRBV18

CDR3 protein: CASSSRTGYGYTF
CDR3 DNA: TGTGCCAGCAGCTCCCGAACAGGGTATGGCTACACCTTC
clone size: NA
J gene: TRBJ1-2
D gene: NA
V gene: TRBV5-6

CDR3 protein: CASSLRVRNTGELFF
CDR3 DNA: TGTGCCAGCAGTCTACGGGTCAGGAACACCGGGGAGCTGTTTTTT
clone size: NA
J gene: TRBJ2-2
D gene: NA
V gene: TRBV6-5

CDR3 protein: CASSDRAAKNIQYF
CDR3 DNA: TGTGCCAGCAGCGACAGGGCGGCCAAAAACATTCAGTACTTC
clone size: NA
J gene: TRBJ2-4
D gene: TRBD1
V gene: TRBV2

CDR3 protein: CASSRTRF
CDR3 DNA: TGTGCCAGCAGCCGCACGAGGTTT
clone size: NA
J gene: TRBJ1-3
D gene: NA
V gene: TRBV12-3/TRBV12-4

CDR3 protein: CASSSGGKQPQHF
CDR3 DNA: TGTGCCAGCAGTTCCGGGGGAAAACAGCCCCAGCATTTT
clone size: NA
J gene: TRBJ1-5
D gene: NA
V gene: TRBV6-2/TRBV6-3

CDR3 protein: CASSQGQDSGNTIYF
CDR3 DNA: TGTGCCAGCAGCCAGGGACAAGACTCTGGAAACACCATATATTTT
clone size: once
J gene: TRBJ1-3
D gene: NA
V gene: TRBV3-1/TRBV3-2

CDR3 protein: CASSPPGTEAFF
CDR3 DNA: TGTGCCAGCAGCCCGCCGGGGACTGAAGCTTTCTTT
clone size: NA
J gene: TRBJ1-1
D gene: NA
V gene: TRBV7-2

CDR3 protein: CATSGDRRGYTF
CDR3 DNA: TGTGCCACCTCAGGGGACAGACGTGGCTACACCTTC
clone size: NA
J gene: TRBJ1-2
D gene: TRBD1
V gene: TRBV2

CDR3 protein: CASSQVGETEAFF
CDR3 DNA: TGCGCCAGCAGCCAAGTCGGAGAGACTGAAGCTTTCTTT
clone size: NA
J gene: TRBJ1-1
D gene: NA
V gene: TRBV4-1

CDR3 protein: CASSHSQGDTEAFF
CDR3 DNA: TGTGCCAGCAGCCATTCACAGGGGGACACTGAAGCTTTCTTT
clone size: NA
J gene: TRBJ1-1
D gene: TRBD1
V gene: TRBV4-2

CDR3 protein: CASSSPGTGVFEAFF
CDR3 DNA: TGTGCCAGCAGCTCCCCCGGGACAGGGGTATTTGAAGCTTTCTTT
clone size: once
J gene: TRBJ1-1
D gene: TRBD1
V gene: TRBV7-2

CDR3 protein: CASSLGGDGYTF
CDR3 DNA: TGTGCCAGCAGTTTAGGGGGGGATGGCTACACCTTC
clone size: NA
J gene: TRBJ1-2
D gene: NA
V gene: TRBV7-9

CDR3 protein: CASSSQGNTEAFF
CDR3 DNA: TGTGCCAGCAGCTCTCAGGGGAACACTGAAGCTTTCTTT
clone size: NA
J gene: TRBJ1-1
D gene: NA
V gene: TRBV7-3

CDR3 protein: CASSQDMGPYEQYF
CDR3 DNA: TGTGCCAGTAGTCAGGACATGGGCCCCTACGAGCAGTACTTC
clone size: NA
J gene: TRBJ2-7
D gene: NA
V gene: TRBV19

CDR3 protein: CASSKRGTCRLARGVGEQYF
CDR3 DNA: TGTGCCAGCAGCAAAAGGGGGACCTGTCGATTGGCCAGGGGGGTAGGCGAGCAGTACTTC
clone size: NA
J gene: TRBJ2-7
D gene: NA
V gene: TRBV21-1

CDR3 protein: CASSLIAGASTGELFF
CDR3 DNA: TGTGCCAGCAGTTTAATAGCGGGAGCGAGCACCGGGGAGCTGTTTTTT
clone size: NA
J gene: TRBJ2-2
D gene: TRBD2
V gene: TRBV27

CDR3 protein: CASSIGSGLRKTQYF
CDR3 DNA: TGTGCCAGTAGTATAGGGTCGGGACTGCGGAAGACCCAGTACTTC
clone size: NA
J gene: TRBJ2-5
D gene: NA
V gene: TRBV19